The sequence of this TCR beta chain was determined in a study of immune evolution from preneoplasia to lung adenocarcinoma. This clone was counted a few times. The antigen remains undetermined. Per the germline V gene, CDR1 is SNHLY and CDR2 is FYNNEI. The CDR3 is made up of 15 amino acids. V lost 5 bases and J lost 7; bases outside the gene matches: 8. Using immunoSEQ multiplex PCR, the repertoire was profiled, and TCRdb retains in-frame clones only, with some absent. The sample lists about 4,000 clones; about 75% were seen once. General observations from the study: Normal lung had highest clonality; later lesions appeared denser, more diverse. T cell clonality was higher in KRAS-mutant than EGFR-mutant or wild-type nodules.

Two lung cancer pathologists independently confirmed each histologic diagnosis. This TCR came from a person between 65 and 79 years old with lung adenocarcinoma. The chain links TRBV2 to TRBJ1-5; 10 positions match TRBD1. What was sequenced was FFPE minimally invasive lung adenocarcinoma tissue. The CDR3 spells CASSTGGQGTQPQHF. For the CDR3, the DNA is TGTGCCAGCAGTACCGGGGGACAGGGGACGCAGCCCCAGCATTTT.